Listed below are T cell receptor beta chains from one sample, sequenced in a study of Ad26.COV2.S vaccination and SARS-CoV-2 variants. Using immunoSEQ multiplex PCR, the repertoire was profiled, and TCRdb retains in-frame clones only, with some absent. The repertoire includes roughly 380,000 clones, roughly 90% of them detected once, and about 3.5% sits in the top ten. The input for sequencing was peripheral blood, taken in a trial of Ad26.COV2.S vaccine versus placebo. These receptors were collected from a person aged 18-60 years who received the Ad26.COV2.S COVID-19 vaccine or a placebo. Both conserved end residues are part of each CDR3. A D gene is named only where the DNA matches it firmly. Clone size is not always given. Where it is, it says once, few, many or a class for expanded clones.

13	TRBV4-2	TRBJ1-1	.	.	CASSHIVRTEAFF	TGTGCCAGCAGCCATATAGTAAGGACTGAAGCTTTCTTT
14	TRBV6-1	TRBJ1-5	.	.	CASSEVGGFQPQHF	TGTGCCAGCAGTGAAGTTGGAGGGTTTCAGCCCCAGCATTTT
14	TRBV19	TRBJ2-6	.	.	CASIDVSGANVLTF	TGTGCCAGTATAGATGTCTCTGGGGCCAACGTCCTGACTTTC
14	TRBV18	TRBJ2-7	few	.	CASSPLKGSYEQYF	TGTGCCAGCTCACCACTTAAGGGGTCCTACGAGCAGTACTTC
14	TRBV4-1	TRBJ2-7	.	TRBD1	CASSLGQGTYEQYF	TGCGCCAGCAGCCTCGGACAGGGGACCTACGAGCAGTACTTC
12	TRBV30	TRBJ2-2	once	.	CAWDPNTGELFF	TGTGCCTGGGACCCGAACACCGGGGAGCTGTTTTTT
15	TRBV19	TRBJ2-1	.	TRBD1	CASSRDRDRFNEQFF	TGTGCCAGTAGTAGAGACAGGGATAGATTCAATGAGCAGTTCTTC
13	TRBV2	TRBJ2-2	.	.	CASWGGGTGELFF	TGTGCCAGCTGGGGTGGGGGGACCGGGGAGCTGTTTTTT
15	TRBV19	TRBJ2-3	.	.	CASSIGGRGTDTQYF	TGTGCCAGTAGTATCGGGGGGCGCGGAACAGATACGCAGTATTTT
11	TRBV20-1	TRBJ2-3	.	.	CSARYPDTQYF	TGCAGTGCTAGATACCCAGATACGCAGTATTTT
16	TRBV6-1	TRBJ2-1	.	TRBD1	CASSESTGGVYNEQFF	TGTGCCAGCAGTGAATCGACAGGGGGCGTATACAATGAGCAGTTCTTC
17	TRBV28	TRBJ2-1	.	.	CASSSAPPAQGYNEQFF	TGTGCCAGCAGTTCTGCCCCCCCCGCACAGGGATACAATGAGCAGTTCTTC
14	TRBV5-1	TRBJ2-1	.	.	CASIRGDNYNEQFF	TGCGCCAGCATAAGAGGTGACAACTACAATGAGCAGTTCTTC
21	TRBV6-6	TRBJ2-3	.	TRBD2	CASSRISGTSGGAVHTDTQYF	TGTGCCAGCAGTCGAATCTCCGGGACTAGCGGGGGGGCTGTGCACACAGATACGCAGTATTTT
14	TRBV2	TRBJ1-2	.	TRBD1	CASSDWDRDYGYTF	TGTGCCAGCAGTGATTGGGACAGGGACTATGGCTACACCTTC
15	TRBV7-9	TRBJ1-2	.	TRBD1	CASSFADRVGDGYTF	TGTGCCAGCAGCTTCGCTGACAGGGTGGGGGATGGCTACACCTTC
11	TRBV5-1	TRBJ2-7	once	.	CASSQKHEQYF	TGCGCCAGCAGCCAGAAGCACGAGCAGTACTTC
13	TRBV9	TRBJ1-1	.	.	CASSRGRNTEAFF	TGTGCCAGCAGCCGAGGGAGGAACACTGAAGCTTTCTTT
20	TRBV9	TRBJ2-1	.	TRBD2	CASSVSPLGETSGGSNEQFF	TGTGCCAGCAGCGTATCCCCTTTGGGGGAAACTAGCGGGGGGTCAAATGAGCAGTTCTTC
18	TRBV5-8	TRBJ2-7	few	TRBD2	CASSPGLAGGPRSYEQYF	TGTGCCAGCAGCCCGGGACTAGCGGGGGGCCCACGATCCTACGAGCAGTACTTC
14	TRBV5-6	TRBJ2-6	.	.	CASSQGTGANVLTF	TGTGCCAGCAGTCAGGGTACTGGGGCCAACGTCCTGACTTTC
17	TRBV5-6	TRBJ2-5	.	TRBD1	CASSLGTARIREETQYF	TGTGCCAGCAGCTTAGGGACAGCGCGTATTAGGGAAGAGACCCAGTACTTC
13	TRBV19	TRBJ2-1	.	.	CASSIGTANEQFF	TGTGCCAGTAGTATCGGCACGGCTAATGAGCAGTTCTTC
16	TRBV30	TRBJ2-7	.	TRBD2	CAWSVLGRWSSAEQYF	TGTGCCTGGAGTGTACTCGGGAGGTGGTCCTCCGCCGAGCAGTACTTC
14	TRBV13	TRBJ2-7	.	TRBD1	CASSFRGQGYEQYF	TGTGCCAGCAGCTTTAGGGGACAGGGCTACGAGCAGTACTTC
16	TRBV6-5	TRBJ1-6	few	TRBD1	CASSYSGRGRESPLHF	TGTGCCAGCAGTTACTCGGGCAGGGGGCGCGAATCACCCCTCCACTTT
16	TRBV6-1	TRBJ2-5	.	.	CASSEGYRADGETQYF	TGTGCCAGCAGTGAAGGATACAGGGCCGACGGCGAGACCCAGTACTTC
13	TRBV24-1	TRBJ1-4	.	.	CATSASGNEKLFF	TGTGCCACCAGTGCGTCGGGTAATGAAAAACTGTTTTTT
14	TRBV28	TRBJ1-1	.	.	CASSSRQGDTEAFF	TGTGCCAGCAGTTCTCGGCAGGGTGACACTGAAGCTTTCTTT
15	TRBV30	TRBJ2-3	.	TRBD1	CAWSARIGQGDTQYF	TGTGCCTGGAGTGCAAGAATAGGACAGGGGGATACGCAGTATTTT
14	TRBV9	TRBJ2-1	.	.	CASSVVPGDGPQFF	TGTGCCAGCAGCGTAGTTCCTGGGGACGGACCGCAGTTCTTC
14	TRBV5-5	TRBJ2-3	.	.	CASSLGSGTDTQYF	TGTGCCAGCAGCCTGGGTTCAGGGACAGATACGCAGTATTTT
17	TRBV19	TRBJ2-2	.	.	CASSRFPMGGNTGELFF	TGTGCCAGTAGTCGTTTCCCGATGGGGGGGAACACCGGGGAGCTGTTTTTT
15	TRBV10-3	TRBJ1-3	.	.	CAISAGQTNRGTIYF	TGTGCCATCAGTGCCGGACAAACCAACCGGGGCACCATATATTTT
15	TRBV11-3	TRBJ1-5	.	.	CASSATARSNQPQHF	TGTGCCAGCAGCGCCACGGCCAGGAGCAATCAGCCCCAGCATTTT
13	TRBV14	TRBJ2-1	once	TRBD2	CASSQGAGGEQFF	TGTGCCAGCAGCCAAGGAGCGGGGGGTGAGCAGTTCTTC
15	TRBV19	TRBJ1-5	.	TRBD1	CASSPYPRGDQPQHF	TGTGCCAGTAGCCCATACCCCAGGGGGGATCAGCCCCAGCATTTT
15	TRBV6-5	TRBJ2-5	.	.	CASSWGTSLGETQYF	TGTGCCAGCAGTTGGGGGACTTCCCTGGGGGAGACCCAGTACTTC
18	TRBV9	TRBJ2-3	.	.	CASSVGFGRGTGTDTQYF	TGTGCCAGCAGCGTAGGGTTTGGGCGGGGGACAGGCACAGATACGCAGTATTTT
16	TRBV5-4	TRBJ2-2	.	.	CASSLDPGPSTGELFF	TGTGCCAGCAGCTTGGACCCGGGACCGAGTACCGGGGAGCTGTTTTTT
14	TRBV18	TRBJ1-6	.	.	CASSPVGNNSPLHF	TGTGCCAGCTCACCAGTGGGAAATAATTCACCCCTCCACTTT
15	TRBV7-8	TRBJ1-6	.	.	CASSQGYRINSPLHF	TGTGCCAGCAGCCAAGGGTACAGAATTAATTCACCCCTCCACTTT
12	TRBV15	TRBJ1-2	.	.	CATSHNRLGYTF	TGTGCCACCAGCCACAACAGGCTCGGCTACACCTTC
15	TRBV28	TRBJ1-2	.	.	CASSLSVSDNYGYTF	TGTGCCAGCAGTTTATCGGTGTCCGACAACTATGGCTACACCTTC
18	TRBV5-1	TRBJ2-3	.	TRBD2	CASSFRLAGGRNTDTQYF	TGCGCCAGCAGCTTTCGACTAGCGGGGGGGCGTAACACAGATACGCAGTATTTT
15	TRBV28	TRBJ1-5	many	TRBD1	CASRGQGVGNQPQHF	TGTGCCAGCAGAGGACAGGGGGTGGGCAATCAGCCCCAGCATTTT
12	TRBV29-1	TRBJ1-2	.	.	CSVFTVNYGYTF	TGCAGCGTGTTTACAGTAAACTATGGCTACACCTTC
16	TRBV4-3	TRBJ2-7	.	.	CASSPGSIGAWYEQYF	TGCGCCAGCAGCCCCGGGTCGATAGGGGCTTGGTACGAGCAGTACTTC